One sample yielded the 29 T cell receptor beta chains listed below, sequenced in a study of cytomegalovirus exposure and HLA in healthy donors. Amplification used 60 Vbeta primers and 13 Jbeta primers. The assay was immunoSEQ multiplex PCR, and TCRdb's table has in-frame clones only and misses some. Its clone listing holds fewer than 100,000 clones. What was sequenced was PBMCs. These receptors were obtained from a woman aged 55-75 years in good health and CMV-seronegative.

V is TRBV7-9 and J is TRBJ1-1; D uncertain. Trimming stripped 2 bases from V and 0 bases from J, with 10 bases between. The CDR3 has 15 residues. Per the germline V gene, CDR1 is SEHNR and CDR2 is FQNEAQ (reference sequence). The chain's CDR3 is CASSLIAGMNTEAFF. The CDR3 region has the DNA TGTGCCAGCAGCTTAATTGCGGGGATGAACACTGAAGCTTTCTTT.

V gene TRBV4-1 combines with J gene TRBJ2-1; D is unclear. This CDR3 is built from 11 residues. The V end lost 2 bases, the J end lost 7 bases, and 3 bases lay between the germline ends. Germline CDR1 is MGHRA and CDR2 is YSYEKL. CDR3 nucleotides: TGCGCCAGCAGCCAACCGAATGAGCAGTTCTTC. Its translation is CASSQPNEQFF.

CDR3 amino acids: CASSGPGQGGNTIYF. Written as DNA, the CDR3 is TGCGCCAGCAGCGGCCCGGGACAGGGAGGCAACACCATATATTTT. The chain links TRBV5-1 to TRBJ1-3; TRBD1 matches at 9 bases. Germline lookup yields CDR1 SGHRS and CDR2 YFSETQ. With 4 bases clipped from V and 7 bases from J, the junction kept 9 bases outside the gene matches. CDR3 length: 15 amino acids.

The CDR3 reads CASSTDRGGTEAFF. CDR3 DNA: TGTGCCAGCAGTACCGATCGAGGGGGCACTGAAGCTTTCTTT. The rearrangement links TRBV2 to TRBJ1-1, with a weak D call TRBD1 (6 bases). The CDR3 has 14 residues. Germline V gene lookup returns CDR1 SNHLY and CDR2 FYNNEI. V shed 5 bases and J shed 4 bases, with 14 bases lying between them.

This chain uses TRBV5-1 with TRBJ2-3; no clear D gene. Trimming cost V 1 base and J 2 bases, with 14 bases left between them. The CDR3 spans 16 residues. Germline CDR1 reads SGHRS; CDR2 reads YFSETQ. In nucleotides, the CDR3 is TGCGCCAGCAGCTTGTCTCGACTCCAACCCACAGATACGCAGTATTTT. It specifies CASSLSRLQPTDTQYF. Variable domain in full (rest from reference TRBV5-1 and TRBJ2-3): KAGVTQTPRYLIKTRGQQVTLSCSPISGHRSVSWYQQTPGQGLQFLFEYFSETQRNKGNFPGRFSGRQFSNSRSEMNVSTLELGDSALYLCASSLSRLQPTDTQYFGPGTRLTVL.

The gene calls are TRBV5-6 and TRBJ2-7, with 7 positions matching TRBD1. In germline, CDR1 is SGHDT, CDR2 YYEEEE. The J segment lost 0 bases and the V segment lost 0 bases, leaving 0 bases of the junction unmatched. CDR3 length: 14 amino acids. CDR3 in amino acids: CASSLGDSSYEQYF. DNA of the CDR3: TGTGCCAGCAGCTTGGGGGACAGCTCCTACGAGCAGTACTTC. The full variable domain, its missing parts supplied by reference TRBV5-6 and TRBJ2-7, is DAGVTQSPTHLIKTRGQQVTLRCSPKSGHDTVSWYQQALGQGPQFIFQYYEEEERQRGNFPDRFSGHQFPNYSSELNVNALLLGDSALYLCASSLGDSSYEQYFGPGTRLTVT.

V gene TRBV2 combines with J gene TRBJ2-3; a possible D gene is TRBD1 (6 bases). CDR1 and CDR2 (germline): SNHLY, FYNNEI. V shed 2 bases and J shed 6 bases, with 12 bases lying between them. The length of the CDR3 is 14 residues. The CDR3 protein is CASSEFRTGDTQYF. The CDR3 nucleotides are TGTGCCAGCAGTGAATTCAGAACAGGGGATACGCAGTATTTT.

The chain carries TRBV10-1 and TRBJ2-7, with 15 bases fitting TRBD2. The CDR3 extends over 15 amino acids. The junction had 7 bases not matched to a gene; V was cut back by 6 bases and J by 7 bases. Per germline, CDR1 WNHNN and CDR2 SYGVQD (reference sequence). The CDR3 DNA reads as TGCGCCAGCAGGGGACTAGCGGGAGGCCCCCGGGAGCAGTACTTC. This translates into CASRGLAGGPREQYF.

Concerning this clone: An end of the junction does not agree with germline; a read error may underlie this. V and J are TRBV7-7 and TRBJ2-5; 9 bases match TRBD1. The CDR3 is 14 residues long. Germline V CDR1 and CDR2: SSHAT, FNYEAQ (reference sequence). CDR3 DNA sequence: TGTGCTAGCAGCCGGCGACAGGGGGGAGAGACCCAGTACTTC. Translation gives CASSRRQGGETQYF.

This chain uses TRBV6-5 with TRBJ1-2; D gene ambiguous. There are 13 residues in the CDR3. V was cut by 0 bases and J by 8 bases, with 10 bases left in between. Germline CDR1 and CDR2: MNHEY and SVGAGI. Here the CDR3 reads CASSYSSTLGYTF. The CDR3 region has the DNA TGTGCCAGCAGTTACTCGAGTACCTTGGGCTACACCTTC.

The rearrangement links TRBV28 to TRBJ2-3, with 9 positions matching TRBD2. CDR1 is MDHEN and CDR2 is SYDVKM in the germline V gene. This CDR3 is built from 14 residues. Germline trimming cut 4 bases from V and 6 bases from J; bases unmatched to any gene: 5. CDR3 nucleotides: TGTGCCAGCAGTTGGGCTAGCGGGATTGATACGCAGTATTTT. It codes for CASSWASGIDTQYF.

Here the CDR3 reads CASSRGQPYGYTF. The CDR3, as DNA: TGTGCCAGCAGCCGGGGACAGCCCTATGGCTACACCTTC. The genes are TRBV6-6 and TRBJ1-2; 7 bases agree with TRBD1. The germline gives CDR1 MNHNY, CDR2 SVGAGI (reference sequence). With V trimmed by 6 bases and J by 4 bases, 5 bases remained unmatched. The CDR3 is 13 residues long.

The chain recombines TRBV19 with TRBJ1-5; a weak D match, TRBD1 (5 bases). CDR1 is LNHDA, CDR2 SQIVND, per germline (reference sequence). Trimming took 3 bases from V and 4 from J, leaving 10 bases between them. CDR3 length: 14 residues. In nucleotides, the CDR3 is TGTGCCAGTAGTATCAGGGCAGATAATCAGCCCCAGCATTTT. This sequence encodes CASSIRADNQPQHF.

The J gene is TRBJ2-6, the V gene TRBV18; D is unclear. This CDR3 is 17 amino acids long. The germline CDR1 and CDR2 sequences are KGHSH and LQKENI. V gave up 7 bases and J gave up 0 bases, with 16 bases separating them. The CDR3 region has the DNA TGTGCCAGCTTACAGAAGATCCCTACCTCTGGGGCCAACGTCCTGACTTTC. It encodes CASLQKIPTSGANVLTF.

V usage is TRBV5-1 and J usage is TRBJ2-1; 12 bases line up with TRBD2. The CDR3 is 18 residues long. V was pared by 1 base and J by 2 bases, with 7 bases of the junction left unmatched. Germline CDR1 SGHRS, CDR2 YFSETQ. In DNA form, the CDR3 reads TGCGCCAGCAGCTTGAATCTAGCGGGAGGGAGGCCCTACAATGAGCAGTTCTTC. Its protein product is CASSLNLAGGRPYNEQFF.

V usage is TRBV7-9 and J usage is TRBJ1-1; TRBD1 agrees at 7 bases. The V gene's germline CDR1 is SEHNR and CDR2 FQNEAQ (reference sequence). The ends lost 5 bases at V and 1 base at J; junction bases unmatched: 10. CDR3 size: 16 residues. The CDR3 protein is CASSVPPTGANTEAFF. The CDR3 nucleotides read TGTGCCAGCAGCGTGCCCCCCACAGGGGCGAACACTGAAGCTTTCTTT.

The chain recombines TRBV28 with TRBJ2-4; D perhaps matches TRBD2 (8 bases). Deletions cut 6 bases from V and 10 bases from J, with 19 bases between. This CDR3 region has 14 residues. Germline V gives CDR1 MDHEN, CDR2 SYDVKM. CDR3 DNA sequence: TGTGCCAGCAGCGGGACAGCGGGGGTTGGGATTCAGTACTTC. Amino acids: CASSGTAGVGIQYF.

The chain uses TRBV10-3 and TRBJ2-2, with a weak D call TRBD2 (5 bases). Germline assignment: CDR1 ENHRY and CDR2 SYGVKD. CDR3 length equals 14 residues. Trimming took 4 bases from V and 3 from J, leaving 9 bases between them. In DNA form, the CDR3 reads TGTGCCATCAGTGGTGAGAGGGACACCGGGGAGCTGTTTTTT. Amino acid sequence: CAISGERDTGELFF.

V is TRBV6-4 and J is TRBJ1-5, with TRBD1 identical over 7 bases. CDR1 and CDR2 (germline): MRHNA, SNTAGT. The ends lost 7 bases at V and 6 bases at J; junction bases unmatched: 9. The CDR3 runs to 14 residues. The CDR3 coding sequence is TGTGCCAGCATAAGGACAGGAGGGAGTCAGCCCCAGCATTTT. Translation gives CASIRTGGSQPQHF.

The V and J genes are TRBV28 and TRBJ1-3, with D perhaps TRBD1 (5 bases). Trimming left V 8 bases short and J 3 bases short, with 23 bases between. Germline V CDR1 and CDR2: MDHEN, SYDVKM. The length of the CDR3 is 17 residues. This chain's CDR3 is CASPPSTGGVGGNTIYF. CDR3 sequence (DNA): TGTGCCAGCCCCCCCTCTACGGGGGGAGTCGGTGGAAACACCATATATTTT. Full variable domain (outside the CDR3, taken from reference TRBV28 and TRBJ1-3): DVKVTQSSRYLVKRTGEKVFLECVQDMDHENMFWYRQDPGLGLRLIYFSYDVKMKEKGDIPEGYSVSREKKERFSLILESASTNQTSMYLCASPPSTGGVGGNTIYFGEGSWLTVV.

The chain couples TRBV6-4 to TRBJ2-3; 12 bases agree with TRBD2. J lost 6 bases, V lost 2 bases, and 3 bases had no gene match. The CDR3 has 15 amino acids. Germline V lookup: CDR1 MRHNA, CDR2 SNTAGT. CDR3 residues: CASSDLAGGLDTQYF. DNA of the CDR3: TGTGCCAGCAGTGACCTAGCGGGAGGGCTTGATACGCAGTATTTT.

Note on this clone: At one end the junction does not follow the germline gene, possibly because of a read error. The J gene is TRBJ2-5, the V gene TRBV5-4; unclear D gene. Germline CDR1 SGHNT, CDR2 YYREEE (reference sequence). The CDR3 is 12 residues long. CDR3 DNA sequence: TGTGCCAGCAGCGACAACAAAGAGACCCGGTACTTC. Its translation is CASSDNKETRYF.

The rearrangement uses TRBV28 and TRBJ1-5; TRBD1 might be the D (5 bases). V lost 6 bases to trimming and J lost 0 bases, with 15 bases between them. Germline-derived CDR1 and CDR2 are MDHEN and SYDVKM. CDR3 length: 16 amino acids. The CDR3 sequence is CASRLTGAYSNQPQHF. CDR3 DNA sequence: TGTGCCAGCAGACTTACAGGTGCATATAGCAATCAGCCCCAGCATTTT.

As concerns this clone: The junction departs from germline at one end; a sequencing error may be responsible. The chain has TRBV7-7 and TRBJ2-7, with 8 bases matching TRBD1. The CDR3 consists of 16 residues. CDR1 is SSHAT, CDR2 FNYEAQ, per germline (reference sequence). CDR3 bases: TGTGCTAGCAGCTTAGGTCCGACAGGGGACTCTTACGAGCAGTACTTC. It is translated as CASSLGPTGDSYEQYF.

The rearrangement joins TRBV28 to TRBJ2-1; 8 nucleotides match TRBD2. The length of the CDR3 is 16 residues. The trim removed 2 bases at V and 5 bases at J, leaving 8 bases unmatched. Per the germline V gene, CDR1 is MDHEN and CDR2 is SYDVKM. The CDR3: CASSLGTTSADNEQFF. Written as DNA, the CDR3 is TGTGCCAGCAGTTTAGGGACGACTAGCGCAGACAATGAGCAGTTCTTC.

This chain joins TRBV6-6 and TRBJ2-5; 7 nucleotides match TRBD1. The V segment lost 7 bases and the J segment 7 bases; nucleotides outside the gene matches: 9. The germline CDR1 and CDR2 sequences are MNHNY and SVGAGI (reference sequence). The CDR3 spans 13 residues. This chain's CDR3 is CASTRQGQGTQYF. CDR3 bases: TGTGCCAGCACTCGACAGGGCCAGGGGACCCAGTACTTC.

The chain joins TRBV7-3 to TRBJ2-3, with 7 nucleotides matching TRBD1. With 5 bases clipped from V and 5 bases from J, the junction kept 10 bases outside the gene matches. The CDR3 spans 15 residues. From germline, CDR1 is SGHTA and CDR2 FQGTGA. CDR3 nucleotides: TGTGCCAGCAGCCCTCTCCTGACAGGGTTAGATACGCAGTATTTT. It specifies CASSPLLTGLDTQYF.

The V and J genes are TRBV7-3 and TRBJ2-3; tentative D call: TRBD2 (6 bases). The germline V and J ends were trimmed by 2 bases and 1 base, with 16 bases remaining between them. CDR3 length: 17 residues. CDR1 and CDR2 (germline): SGHTA, FQGTGA. The CDR3 coding sequence is TGTGCCAGCAGCTTATCACGGGGGACCCTTGGCACAGATACGCAGTATTTT. It codes for CASSLSRGTLGTDTQYF.

The rearrangement uses TRBV21-1 and TRBJ2-2; the table's TRBD2 call for D was not verified on the DNA. TRBV21-1 is shown as a pseudogene. The CDR3 sequence is 16 residues long. CDR3 DNA: TGTGCCAGCAGCAAAGGGGGAGGGGCCTACACCGGGGAGCTGTTTTTT. Amino acid sequence: CASSKGGGAYTGELFF.